The sequence of this T cell receptor beta chain was determined in a study of CD8+ T cells in alopecia areata. Study-wide background: Patients received oral tofacitinib, 5 to 10 mg twice daily, for moderate-to-severe alopecia areata. Treatment with tofacitinib (6 to 18 months) was followed by 6 months off drug. Overall study findings and caveats: The study found tofacitinib significantly decreased scalp clonality and expanded CD8+ clones among the top 100.

Details on this clone: The antigen is unknown.

Extracted from the samples, RNA was reverse transcribed into cDNA to serve as the sequencing template. The repertoire was sequenced with immunoSEQ multiplex PCR; TCRdb's copy has only in-frame clones and lacks some. The table lists roughly 120,000 clones, around 56% of them singletons. Germline CDR1 and CDR2: GTSNPN and SVGIG (reference sequence). There are 12 residues in the CDR3. The V gene lost 8 bases and the J gene lost 0 bases, with 10 bases spanning the gap. Treatment: oral pan-JAK inhibitor, 5-10 mg twice daily. The gene calls are TRBV30 and TRBJ1-2; D gene uncertain. This TCR was recovered from a human donor with alopecia areata. Specimen: CD4+ T cells sorted from blood, collected at week 4, from a patient treated with tofacitinib. The CDR3 bases are TGTGCCAGCGTGGCTTCTAACTATGGCTACACCTTC. This gives the protein CASVASNYGYTF.